This entry features one T cell receptor (beta chain) sequence. This clone was recorded once. The target of this receptor is not known. There are no base qualities to consult, and no much larger clone falls within one base. The trial excluded patients who had a history of autoimmune disease or were on systemic immunosuppression. In every dose cohort, peripheral blood was drawn for TCR sequencing at baseline, cycle 4 day 1, and cycle 7 day 1. The samples were drawn from a first-in-human, open-label, multicenter phase I dose-escalation trial of ivuxolimab. The trial enrolled adults with locally advanced or metastatic head and neck squamous cell, hepatocellular, melanoma or renal cell carcinoma. Before TCR sequencing, CD4+ and CD8+ T cells were separately sorted from peripheral blood. This entry is derived from a study of OX40 agonist ivuxolimab in advanced cancers. About the full investigation: The costimulatory receptor OX40 (CD134) was targeted by ivuxolimab, a fully human IgG2 agonistic monoclonal antibody. Partial responses occurred in three dose-escalation patients, of whom one had hepatocellular carcinoma and two had cutaneous melanoma. In the dose-escalation cohort, more than 75% of patients were male, and the mean age was around 60 years, with a range of about 23 to 80. Patients were allowed to have had prior anti-PD-1, anti-PD-L1 or anti-CTLA-4 therapy, and 40% of the dose-escalation patients had previously received checkpoint inhibitors. Intravenous ivuxolimab was administered to patients every 2 weeks at six dose levels: 0.01, 0.1, 0.3, 1.5, 3 and 10 mg/kg. Of the 50 to 55 patients in dose escalation, about 20 had hepatocellular carcinoma, around 15 had melanoma, 9 had renal cell carcinoma and 9 had head and neck cancer. The paper covers the monotherapy dose-escalation part of the phase I ivuxolimab trial, which included N ≈ 57 patients. The point of sequencing TCRbeta in the periphery was to test whether ivuxolimab changed TCR sequence diversity and drove clonal T-cell expansion.

CDR1 and CDR2, looked up from the germline V gene, are SGHTA and FQGNSA. From V the trimming removes 1 base and from J it removes 8 bases, while the gene matches leave 13 bases of the junction unaccounted for. From the cysteine through the phenylalanine, the CDR3 covers 16 amino acids. The only DNA kept is the CDR3, 48 bases in frame from the first base. The paper's findings and limits, for the study overall: After ivuxolimab, expanded clones were on average more numerous among CD8+ T cells than among CD4+ T cells. Low levels of normalized T-cell clonal expansion were also seen in some patients who did not respond. Partial responders in the 0.1-3.0 mg/kg groups had among the lowest normalized peripheral clonal expansion, especially among CD8+ T cells. The antigen specificity of the peripheral T cells that underwent clonal expansion was not determined. Clonal expansion of both CD4+ and CD8+ blood T cells was observed from baseline to week 6 at doses 0.1 to 3.0 mg/kg.

To sequence the TCRbeta CDR3 region, genomic DNA was isolated from the sorted cells. TCRbeta CDR3 regions were sequenced using the immunoSEQ Assay. TCRdb holds this immuneACCESS table with in-frame rearrangements only. Some clones are missing; in checked studies, unresolved V genes explain under half, and the rest has no known cause. The sample table shows roughly 87,000 clones, and 92% are seen once. About 8% of the sample is taken by the ten largest. The receptor's source is an adult with an advanced solid tumor such as melanoma, head and neck, liver or kidney cancer. Recombination joined TRBV7-2 with TRBJ1-2; TRBD1 fits 7 bases in the junction. The material sequenced was CD4+ or CD8+ T cells sorted from blood, taken in a trial of the OX40 agonist ivuxolimab. CDR3 protein: CASSLEAGGYSWGYTF. DNA sequence: TGTGCCAGCAGCTTAGAAGCAGGGGGGTATTCTTGGGGCTACACCTTC.